This T cell receptor beta chain was captured by sequencing in a study of spatial heterogeneity in lung cancer. TCRdb itself ran the 5' RACE reads through MiXCR, one entry per CDR3 protein. The table lists just under 95,000 distinct CDR3 sequences, around 12% of them singletons. Trimming took off 2 bases at V and 5 bases at J, with 9 bases between the two ends. Per germline, CDR1 KGHSH and CDR2 LQKENI. There are 13 residues in the CDR3. Time point: sample taken at primary tumor resection. This chain connects TRBV18 to TRBJ2-5; D unclear. Sequencing used PBMCs, obtained at surgery. The receptor was derived from a male donor with early-stage non-small cell lung cancer. The CDR3 sequence: CASSPSLMETQYF. The CDR3 DNA follows: TGTGCCAGCTCACCAAGTTTAATGGAGACCCAGTACTTC.